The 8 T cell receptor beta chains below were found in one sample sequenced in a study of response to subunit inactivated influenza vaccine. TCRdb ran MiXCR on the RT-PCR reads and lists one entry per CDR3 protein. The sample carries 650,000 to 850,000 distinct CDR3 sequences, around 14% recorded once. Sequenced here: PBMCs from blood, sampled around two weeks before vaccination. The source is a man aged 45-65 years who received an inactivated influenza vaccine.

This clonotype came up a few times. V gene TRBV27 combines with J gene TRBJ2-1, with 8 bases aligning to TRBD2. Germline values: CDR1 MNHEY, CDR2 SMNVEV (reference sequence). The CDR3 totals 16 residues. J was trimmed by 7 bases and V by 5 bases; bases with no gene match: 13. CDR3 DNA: TGTGCCAGCAGTCCCCTTTCAGCGGGGGTGGGGAATGAGCAGTTCTTC. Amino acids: CASSPLSAGVGNEQFF.

CDR3: CSAKRQTIDQYF. The CDR3 nucleotides read TGCAGTGCTAAAAGACAGACTATAGACCAGTACTTC. V usage is TRBV20-1 and J usage is TRBJ2-5; the D call may be TRBD1 or TRBD2 (5 bases each). Trimming stripped 4 bases from V and 10 bases from J, with 16 bases between. This CDR3 comprises 12 residues. Germline CDR1 reads DFQATT; CDR2 reads SNEGSKA (reference sequence).

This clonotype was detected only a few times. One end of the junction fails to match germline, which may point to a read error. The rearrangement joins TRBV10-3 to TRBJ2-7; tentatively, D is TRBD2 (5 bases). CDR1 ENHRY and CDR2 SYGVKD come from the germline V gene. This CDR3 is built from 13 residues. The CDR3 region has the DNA TGTGCCATCGGTGAATCGGGGAATTACGAGCAGTACTTC. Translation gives CAIGESGNYEQYF.

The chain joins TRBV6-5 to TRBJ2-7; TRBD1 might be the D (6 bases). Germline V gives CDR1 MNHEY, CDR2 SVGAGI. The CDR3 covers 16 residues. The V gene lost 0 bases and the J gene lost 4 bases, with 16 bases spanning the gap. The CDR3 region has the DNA TGTGCCAGCAGTTACTCGTACAGGGTAAATTATTACGAGCAGTACTTC. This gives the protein CASSYSYRVNYYEQYF.

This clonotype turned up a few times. The chain's CDR3 is CASKPSGGGGTDTQYF. In nucleotides, the CDR3 is TGCGCCAGCAAGCCGAGCGGGGGTGGTGGCACAGATACGCAGTATTTT. The chain employs TRBV5-1 and TRBJ2-3; 8 nucleotides match TRBD2. Germline loops: CDR1 SGHRS, CDR2 YFSETQ. Losses at the gene ends were 6 bases for V and 1 base for J; bases not matched to a gene: 10. The CDR3 has 16 residues.

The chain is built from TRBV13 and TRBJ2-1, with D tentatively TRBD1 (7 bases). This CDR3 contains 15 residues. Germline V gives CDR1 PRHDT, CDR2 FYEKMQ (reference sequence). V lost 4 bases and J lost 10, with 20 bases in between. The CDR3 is CASSSGGTMDGEQFF. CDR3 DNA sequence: TGTGCCAGCAGCTCAGGGGGGACAATGGACGGGGAGCAGTTCTTC. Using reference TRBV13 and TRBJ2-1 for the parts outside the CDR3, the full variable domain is AAGVIQSPRHLIKEKRETATLKCYPIPRHDTVYWYQQGPGQDPQFLISFYEKMQSDKGSIPDRFSAQQFSDYHSELNMSSLELGDSALYFCASSSGGTMDGEQFFGPGTRLTVL.

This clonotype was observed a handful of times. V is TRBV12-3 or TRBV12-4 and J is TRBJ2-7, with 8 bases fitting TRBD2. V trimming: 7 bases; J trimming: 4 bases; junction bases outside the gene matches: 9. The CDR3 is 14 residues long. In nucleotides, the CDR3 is TGTGCCAGCACCCCCGGTAGCGGGATATACGAGCAGTACTTC. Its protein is CASTPGSGIYEQYF.

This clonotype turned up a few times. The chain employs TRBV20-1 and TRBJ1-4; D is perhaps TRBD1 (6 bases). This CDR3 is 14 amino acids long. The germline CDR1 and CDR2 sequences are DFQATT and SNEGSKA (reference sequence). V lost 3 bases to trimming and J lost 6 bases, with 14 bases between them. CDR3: CSASPHRVDEKLFF. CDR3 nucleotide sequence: TGCAGTGCTAGTCCCCACAGGGTCGATGAAAAACTGTTTTTT.